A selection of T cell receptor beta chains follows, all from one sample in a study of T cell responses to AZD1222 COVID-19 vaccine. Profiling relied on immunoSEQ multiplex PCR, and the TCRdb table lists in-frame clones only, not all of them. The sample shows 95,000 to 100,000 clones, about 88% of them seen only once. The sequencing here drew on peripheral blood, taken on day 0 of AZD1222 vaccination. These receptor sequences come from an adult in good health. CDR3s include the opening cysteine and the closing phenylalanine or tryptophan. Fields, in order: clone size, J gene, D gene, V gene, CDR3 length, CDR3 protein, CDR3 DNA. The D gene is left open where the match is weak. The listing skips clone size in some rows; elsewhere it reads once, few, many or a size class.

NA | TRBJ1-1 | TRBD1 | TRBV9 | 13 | CASSVGRGPEAFF | TGTGCCAGCAGCGTAGGCAGGGGGCCTGAAGCTTTCTTT
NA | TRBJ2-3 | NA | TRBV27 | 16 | CASSPTSSMRGDTQYF | TGTGCCAGCAGCCCAACTAGCTCTATGCGAGGAGATACGCAGTATTTT
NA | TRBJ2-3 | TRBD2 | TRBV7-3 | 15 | CASSPGREDTDTQYF | TGTGCCAGCAGCCCGGGACGGGAGGACACAGATACGCAGTATTTT
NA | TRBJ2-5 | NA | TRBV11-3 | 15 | CASSLDGVLGETQYF | TGTGCCAGCAGCTTAGATGGGGTTCTGGGGGAGACCCAGTACTTC
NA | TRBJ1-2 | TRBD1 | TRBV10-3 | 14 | CAISEDRGGGGYTF | TGTGCCATCAGTGAAGACAGGGGCGGAGGTGGCTACACCTTC
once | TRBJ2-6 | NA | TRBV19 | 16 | CASSTTTLSGANVLTF | TGTGCCAGTAGTACCACTACCCTCTCTGGGGCCAACGTCCTGACTTTC
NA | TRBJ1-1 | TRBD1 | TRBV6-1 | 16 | CASSEALPGGDTEAFF | TGTGCCAGCAGTGAAGCGCTTCCAGGGGGGGACACTGAAGCTTTCTTT
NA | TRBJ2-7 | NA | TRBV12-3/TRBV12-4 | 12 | CASLATGTQQYF | TGTGCCAGCCTGGCTACAGGGACTCAGCAGTACTTC
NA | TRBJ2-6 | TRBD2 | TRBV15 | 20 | CATSSQDVAGGYSGANVLTF | TGTGCCACCAGCAGCCAGGACGTAGCGGGAGGTTACTCTGGGGCCAACGTCCTGACTTTC
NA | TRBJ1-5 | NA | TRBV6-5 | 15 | CASTTGRQGNQPQHF | TGTGCCAGCACTACGGGAAGGCAGGGCAATCAGCCCCAGCATTTT
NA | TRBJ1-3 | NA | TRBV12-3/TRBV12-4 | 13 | CAAKGWGGNTIYF | TGTGCCGCGAAGGGTTGGGGAGGAAACACCATATATTTT
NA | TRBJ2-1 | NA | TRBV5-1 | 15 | CASSLIDGSLNEQFF | TGCGCCAGCAGCTTGATAGATGGTAGTCTCAATGAGCAGTTCTTC
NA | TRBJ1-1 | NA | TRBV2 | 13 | CASSFLQGAEAFF | TGTGCCAGCAGTTTCCTACAGGGTGCTGAAGCTTTCTTT
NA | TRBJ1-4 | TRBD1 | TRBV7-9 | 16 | CASSSPFGTGIGKLFF | TGTGCCAGCAGCTCCCCGTTCGGGACAGGGATAGGGAAACTGTTTTTT
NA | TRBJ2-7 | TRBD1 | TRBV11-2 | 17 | CASSLVSLDREGYEQYF | TGTGCCAGCAGCTTAGTTTCTCTGGACAGGGAAGGTTACGAGCAGTACTTC
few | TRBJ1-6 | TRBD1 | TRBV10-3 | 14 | CAISADRNNSPLHF | TGTGCCATCAGCGCGGACAGGAATAATTCACCCCTCCACTTT
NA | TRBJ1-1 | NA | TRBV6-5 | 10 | CASTRGRAFF | TGTGCCAGCACTCGTGGCAGGGCTTTCTTT
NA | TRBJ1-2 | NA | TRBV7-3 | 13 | CASSLAGNYGYTF | TGTGCCAGCAGCTTAGCAGGCAACTATGGCTACACCTTC
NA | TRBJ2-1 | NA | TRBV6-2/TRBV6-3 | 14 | CASSRQATPNEQFF | TGTGCCAGCAGCCGCCAAGCAACCCCAAATGAGCAGTTCTTC
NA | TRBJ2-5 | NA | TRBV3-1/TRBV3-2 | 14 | CASSRDSGAETQYF | TGTGCCAGCAGCCGGGACTCAGGGGCAGAGACCCAGTACTTC
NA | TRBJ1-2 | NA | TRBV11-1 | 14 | CASSPSRTAYGYTF | TGTGCCAGCAGTCCAAGCAGGACGGCTTATGGCTACACCTTC
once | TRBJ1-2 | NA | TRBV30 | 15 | CAWSVSQAEHYGYTF | TGTGCCTGGAGTGTATCACAGGCCGAGCACTATGGCTACACCTTC
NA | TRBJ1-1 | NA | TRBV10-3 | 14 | CAISEEHMNTEAFF | TGTGCCATCAGTGAGGAGCACATGAACACTGAAGCTTTCTTT
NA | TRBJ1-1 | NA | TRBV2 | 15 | CASSESGQKRLRAFF | TGTGCCAGCAGTGAAAGTGGGCAGAAGAGGCTGAGAGCTTTCTTT
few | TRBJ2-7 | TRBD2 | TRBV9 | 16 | CASSVAGLAEGYEQYF | TGTGCCAGCAGCGTAGCTGGACTAGCGGAGGGATACGAGCAGTACTTC
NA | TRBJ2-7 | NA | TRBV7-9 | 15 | CASSSPGLKAYEQYF | TGTGCCAGCAGCTCTCCGGGCCTAAAAGCCTACGAGCAGTACTTC
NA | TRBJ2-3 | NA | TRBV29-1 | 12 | CSVEVGSDTQYF | TGCAGCGTTGAAGTAGGGAGCGATACGCAGTATTTT
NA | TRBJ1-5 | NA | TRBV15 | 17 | CATSREQGRGVDQPQHF | TGTGCCACCAGCAGAGAACAGGGCCGAGGGGTGGATCAGCCCCAGCATTTT
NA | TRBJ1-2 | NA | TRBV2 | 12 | CASNVANYGYTF | TGTGCCAGCAACGTTGCTAACTATGGCTACACCTTC
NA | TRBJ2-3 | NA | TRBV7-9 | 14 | CASSPPNQVDTQYF | TGTGCCAGCAGCCCACCAAACCAAGTAGATACGCAGTATTTT
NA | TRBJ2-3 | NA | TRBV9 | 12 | CASSVTTDTQYF | TGTGCCAGCAGCGTAACCACAGATACGCAGTATTTT
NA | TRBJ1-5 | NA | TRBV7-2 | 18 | CASSLVHGIGSSNQPQHF | TGTGCCAGCAGCTTAGTTCATGGAATCGGGTCTAGCAATCAGCCCCAGCATTTT
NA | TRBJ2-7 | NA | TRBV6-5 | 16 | CASSYSGQPSSYEQYF | TGTGCCAGCAGTTACTCCGGACAGCCGAGCTCCTACGAGCAGTACTTC
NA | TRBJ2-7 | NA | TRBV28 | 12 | CASRDRLYEQYF | TGTGCCAGCAGGGACAGACTCTACGAGCAGTACTTC
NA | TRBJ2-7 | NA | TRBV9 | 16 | CASSAFGGQVTYEQYF | TGTGCCAGCAGCGCCTTCGGGGGGCAGGTGACCTACGAGCAGTACTTC
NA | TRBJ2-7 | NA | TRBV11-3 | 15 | CASSPDPGQLYEQYF | TGTGCCAGCAGCCCCGACCCCGGACAGCTTTACGAGCAGTACTTC
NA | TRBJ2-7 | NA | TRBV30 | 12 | CAWSGLIYEQYF | TGTGCCTGGAGTGGGTTGATCTACGAGCAGTACTTC
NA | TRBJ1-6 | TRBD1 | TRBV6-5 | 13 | CASRRTGDSPLHF | TGTGCCAGCAGACGGACAGGGGATTCACCCCTCCACTTT